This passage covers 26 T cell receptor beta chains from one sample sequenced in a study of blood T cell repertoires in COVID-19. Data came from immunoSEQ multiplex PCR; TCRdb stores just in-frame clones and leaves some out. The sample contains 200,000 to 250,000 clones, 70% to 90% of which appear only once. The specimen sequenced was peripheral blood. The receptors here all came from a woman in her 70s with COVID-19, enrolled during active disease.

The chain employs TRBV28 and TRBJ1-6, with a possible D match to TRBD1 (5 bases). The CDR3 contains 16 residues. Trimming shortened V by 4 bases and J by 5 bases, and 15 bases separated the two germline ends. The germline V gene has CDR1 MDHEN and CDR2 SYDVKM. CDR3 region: CASSSTPTGDNSPLHF. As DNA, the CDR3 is TGTGCCAGCAGTTCCACACCTACAGGAGATAATTCACCCCTCCACTTT.

The CDR3: CASSYSEGVFYGYTF. In DNA form, the CDR3 reads TGTGCCAGCAGTTACTCCGAGGGAGTATTCTATGGCTACACCTTC. The J gene is TRBJ1-2, the V gene TRBV6-5; D is ambiguous. Per germline, CDR1 MNHEY and CDR2 SVGAGI. The CDR3 has 15 residues. With 0 bases removed from V and 4 bases from J, the gap between germline ends came to 12 bases.

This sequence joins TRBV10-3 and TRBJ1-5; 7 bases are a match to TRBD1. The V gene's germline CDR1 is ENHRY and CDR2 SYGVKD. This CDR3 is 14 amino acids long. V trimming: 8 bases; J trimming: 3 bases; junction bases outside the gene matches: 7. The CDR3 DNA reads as TGTGCCATCTCCAATACAGGGGTCAATCAGCCCCAGCATTTT. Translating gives CAISNTGVNQPQHF.

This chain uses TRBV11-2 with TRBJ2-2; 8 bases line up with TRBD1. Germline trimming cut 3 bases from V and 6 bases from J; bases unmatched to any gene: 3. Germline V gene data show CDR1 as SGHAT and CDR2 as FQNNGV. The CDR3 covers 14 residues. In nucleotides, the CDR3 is TGTGCCAGCAGCTTGGACAGGGTGGCCGGGGAGCTGTTTTTT. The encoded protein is CASSLDRVAGELFF. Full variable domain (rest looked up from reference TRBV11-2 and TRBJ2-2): EAGVAQSPRYKIIEKRQSVAFWCNPISGHATLYWYQQILGQGPKLLIQFQNNGVVDDSQLPKDRFSAERLKGVDSTLKIQPAKLEDSAVYLCASSLDRVAGELFFGEGSRLTVL.

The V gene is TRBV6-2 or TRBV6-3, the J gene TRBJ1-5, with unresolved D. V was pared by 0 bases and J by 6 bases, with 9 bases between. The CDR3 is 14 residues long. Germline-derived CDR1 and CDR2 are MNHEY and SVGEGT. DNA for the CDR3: TGTGCCAGCAGTTACTCATTCCTCGGTCAGCCCCAGCATTTT. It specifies CASSYSFLGQPQHF.

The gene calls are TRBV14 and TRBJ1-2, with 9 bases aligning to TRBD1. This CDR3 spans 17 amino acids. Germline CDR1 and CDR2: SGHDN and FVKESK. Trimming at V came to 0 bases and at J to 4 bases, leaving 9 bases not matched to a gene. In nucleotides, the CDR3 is TGTGCCAGCAGCCAAGACACGGGACAGGGTTTATTCTATGGCTACACCTTC. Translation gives CASSQDTGQGLFYGYTF.

CDR3 protein: CASSTRDRGPREPQHF. As DNA, the CDR3 is TGTGCCAGCAGTACCCGGGACAGGGGCCCCAGGGAGCCCCAGCATTTT. The gene calls are TRBV2 and TRBJ1-5, with 10 bases fitting TRBD1. Germline lookup yields CDR1 SNHLY and CDR2 FYNNEI. This CDR3 has 16 amino acids. V lost 5 bases and J lost 8; bases outside the gene matches: 12.

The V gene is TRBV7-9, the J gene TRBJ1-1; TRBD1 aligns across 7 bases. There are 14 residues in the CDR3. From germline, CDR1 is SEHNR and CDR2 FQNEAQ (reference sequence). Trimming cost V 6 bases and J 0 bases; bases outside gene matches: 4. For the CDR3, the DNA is TGTGCCAGCAGGCAGACAGGGATGAACACTGAAGCTTTCTTT. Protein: CASRQTGMNTEAFF.

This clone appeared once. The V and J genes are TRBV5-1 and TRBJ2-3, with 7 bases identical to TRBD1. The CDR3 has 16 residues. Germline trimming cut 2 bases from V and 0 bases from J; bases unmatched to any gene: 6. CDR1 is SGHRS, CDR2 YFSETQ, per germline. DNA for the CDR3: TGCGCCAGCAGCTTAAGGAGCAGGGGGAGCACAGATACGCAGTATTTT. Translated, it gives CASSLRSRGSTDTQYF.

The CDR3 is CSVFGPGNTIYF. Here the CDR3 DNA reads TGCAGCGTATTTGGGCCTGGAAACACCATATATTTT. This chain joins TRBV29-1 and TRBJ1-3; D is unresolved. Trimming took off 6 bases at V and 2 bases at J, with 8 bases between the two ends. CDR3 size: 12 residues. The germline V gene encodes CDR1 SQVTM and CDR2 ANQGSEA.

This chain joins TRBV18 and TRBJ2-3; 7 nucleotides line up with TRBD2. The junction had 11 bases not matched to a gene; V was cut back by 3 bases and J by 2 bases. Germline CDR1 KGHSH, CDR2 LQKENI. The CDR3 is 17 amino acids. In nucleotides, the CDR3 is TGTGCCAGCTCACCCCTCAGGCTAGCGGCTACCACAGATACGCAGTATTTT. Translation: CASSPLRLAATTDTQYF.

CDR3 sequence reads: CASSDQGTTEAFF. The DNA of the CDR3 is TGTGCCAGCAGTGACCAGGGGACCACTGAAGCTTTCTTT. The chain uses TRBV2 and TRBJ1-1; tentative D call: TRBD1 (6 bases). The length of the CDR3 is 13 residues. The germline V gene encodes CDR1 SNHLY and CDR2 FYNNEI. Trimming left V 3 bases short and J 4 bases short, with 9 bases between.

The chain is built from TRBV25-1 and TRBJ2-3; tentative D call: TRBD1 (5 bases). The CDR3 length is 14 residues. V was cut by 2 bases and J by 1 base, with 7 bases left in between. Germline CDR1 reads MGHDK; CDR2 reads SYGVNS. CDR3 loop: CASSELQGTDTQYF. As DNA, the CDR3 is TGTGCCAGCAGTGAACTACAGGGCACAGATACGCAGTATTTT.

The CDR3 DNA reads TGTGCCAGCAGTTTAACGGCAGGGAAGCGCAATCAGCCCCAGCATTTT. It codes for CASSLTAGKRNQPQHF. The rearrangement links TRBV27 to TRBJ1-5; weak D call: TRBD1 (5 bases). The ends were cut back, 2 bases at V and 2 bases at J, with 13 bases in the middle. Germline CDR1 and CDR2: MNHEY and SMNVEV (reference sequence). CDR3 size: 16 residues.

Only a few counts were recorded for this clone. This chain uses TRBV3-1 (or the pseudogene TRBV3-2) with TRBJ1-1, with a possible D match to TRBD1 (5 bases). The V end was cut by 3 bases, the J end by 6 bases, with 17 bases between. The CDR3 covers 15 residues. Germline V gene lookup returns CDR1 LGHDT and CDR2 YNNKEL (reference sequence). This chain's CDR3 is CASSQQGGRFAEAFF. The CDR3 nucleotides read TGTGCCAGCAGCCAGCAGGGAGGAAGATTCGCTGAAGCTTTCTTT.

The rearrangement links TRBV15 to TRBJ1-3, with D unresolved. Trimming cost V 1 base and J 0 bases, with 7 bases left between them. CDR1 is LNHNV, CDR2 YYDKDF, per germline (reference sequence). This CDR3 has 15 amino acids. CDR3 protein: CATSRGLDSGNTIYF. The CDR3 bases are TGTGCCACCAGCAGAGGATTAGACTCTGGAAACACCATATATTTT.

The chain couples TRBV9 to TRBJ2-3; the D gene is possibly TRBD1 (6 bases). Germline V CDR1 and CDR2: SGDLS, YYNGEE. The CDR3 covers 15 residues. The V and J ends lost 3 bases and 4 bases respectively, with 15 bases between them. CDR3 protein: CASSGITGIPDTQYF. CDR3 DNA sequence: TGTGCCAGCAGCGGGATAACAGGGATCCCAGATACGCAGTATTTT.

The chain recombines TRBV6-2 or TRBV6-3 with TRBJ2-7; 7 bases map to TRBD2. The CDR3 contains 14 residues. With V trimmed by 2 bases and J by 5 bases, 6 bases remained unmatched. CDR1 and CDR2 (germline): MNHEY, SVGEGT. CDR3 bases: TGTGCCAGCAGTTACGGCCCAGGACTAGACGAGCAGTACTTC. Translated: CASSYGPGLDEQYF.

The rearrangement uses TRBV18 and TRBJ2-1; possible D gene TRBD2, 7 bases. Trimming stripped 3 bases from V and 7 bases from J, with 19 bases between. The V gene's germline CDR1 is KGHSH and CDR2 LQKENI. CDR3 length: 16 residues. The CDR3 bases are TGTGCCAGCTCACCTCTAGCGGAAGGGGGAAGAAATGAGCAGTTCTTC. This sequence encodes CASSPLAEGGRNEQFF.

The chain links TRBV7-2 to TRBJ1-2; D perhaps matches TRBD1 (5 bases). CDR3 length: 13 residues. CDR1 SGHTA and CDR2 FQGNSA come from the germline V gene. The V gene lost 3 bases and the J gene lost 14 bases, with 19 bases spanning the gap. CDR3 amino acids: CASSLTWLGPITF. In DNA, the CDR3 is TGTGCCAGCAGCTTGACGTGGTTGGGGCCAATTACCTTC.

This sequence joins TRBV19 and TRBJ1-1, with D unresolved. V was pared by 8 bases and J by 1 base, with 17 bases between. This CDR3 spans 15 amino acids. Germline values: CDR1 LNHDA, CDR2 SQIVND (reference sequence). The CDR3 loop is CASVITGVTNTEAFF. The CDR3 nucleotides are TGTGCCAGTGTTATCACGGGAGTAACGAACACTGAAGCTTTCTTT.

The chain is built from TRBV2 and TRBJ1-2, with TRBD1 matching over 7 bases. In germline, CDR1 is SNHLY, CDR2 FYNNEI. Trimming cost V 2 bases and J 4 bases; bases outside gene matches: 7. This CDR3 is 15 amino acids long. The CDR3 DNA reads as TGTGCCAGCAGTGAATGGGACAGAAGAACCTATGGCTACACCTTC. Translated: CASSEWDRRTYGYTF.

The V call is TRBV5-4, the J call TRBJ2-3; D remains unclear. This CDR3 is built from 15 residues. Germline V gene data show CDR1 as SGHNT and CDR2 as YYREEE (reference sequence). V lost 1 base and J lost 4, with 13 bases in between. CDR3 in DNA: TGTGCCAGCAGCTTGAGTCCCCCCCCGGCAGATACGCAGTATTTT. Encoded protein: CASSLSPPPADTQYF.

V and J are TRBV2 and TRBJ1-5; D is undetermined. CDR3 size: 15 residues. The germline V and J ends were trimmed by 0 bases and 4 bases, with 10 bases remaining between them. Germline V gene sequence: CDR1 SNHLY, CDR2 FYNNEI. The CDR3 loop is CASSEAEGSNQPQHF. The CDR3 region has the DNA TGTGCCAGCAGTGAAGCGGAGGGCAGTAATCAGCCCCAGCATTTT.

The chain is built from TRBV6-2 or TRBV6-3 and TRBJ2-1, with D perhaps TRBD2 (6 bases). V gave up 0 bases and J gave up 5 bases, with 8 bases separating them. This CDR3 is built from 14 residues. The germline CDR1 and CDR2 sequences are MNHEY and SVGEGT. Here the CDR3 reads CASSYSAGNNEQFF. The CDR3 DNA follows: TGTGCCAGCAGTTACTCGGCGGGGAACAATGAGCAGTTCTTC.

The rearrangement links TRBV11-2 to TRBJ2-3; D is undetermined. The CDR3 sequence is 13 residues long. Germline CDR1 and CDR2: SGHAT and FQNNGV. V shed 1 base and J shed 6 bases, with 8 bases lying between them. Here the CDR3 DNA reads TGTGCCAGCAGCTTAGCTTCTAGTGATACGCAGTATTTT. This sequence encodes CASSLASSDTQYF.